One T cell receptor (beta chain) is described in this entry. Its antigen remains undetermined. No base quality values were provided; no much bigger clone lies one nucleotide off. The reads were generated on an Illumina HiSeq 2500. Quantitative 5'-RACE with molecular barcodes was used to prepare TCR beta libraries. As for the authors' bioinformatics: A new computational method based on a probabilistic model of VDJ rearrangement was used to identify disease-linked TCR variants. TCRdb cleaned the public reads at Q25 with fastp, built clones with MiXCR and kept in-frame beta chains. Each entry is one CDR3 protein sequence, shown with its most common DNA and genes. TCRdb, not the authors, supplied the V and J calls. This sample comprises 300,000 to 400,000 distinct CDR3 sequences, approximately 22% of them detected only once. In total, the top ten clones hold around 13% of the sample. The data were taken from a study of CD8 T cells in ankylosing spondylitis (dated by TCRdb to between 2016 and 2019). In terms of the full investigation: To find TCR variants linked to disease, the study profiled T cell receptor beta repertoires in ankylosing spondylitis patients and healthy donors. The full study cohort was made up of 25 to 30 ankylosing spondylitis patients and fewer than 120 healthy donors. Peripheral blood samples were taken, and synovial fluid was additionally collected from ankylosing spondylitis patients.

Trimming removed 4 bases from V and 2 bases from J, leaving 13 bases between the germline ends. There are 15 amino acids in the CDR3, from cysteine to phenylalanine inclusive. CDR3 DNA is the only sequence kept; it has 45 bases, read in frame from the first base. Based on the germline V gene (reference sequence), the CDR1 and CDR2 sequences are SEHNR and FQNEAQ. What the study reported, not specific to this receptor: A CD8+ phenotype was shown by the disease-linked clones, which were found at relatively low frequencies in peripheral blood. The disease-linked clones were reported as significantly enriched in matched synovial fluid samples from ankylosing spondylitis patients. Some motif variants were previously reported in synovial fluid and blood of reactive arthritis patients, suggesting common disease-initiation mechanisms. A TCR beta motif of about eight highly homologous amino acid variants appeared characteristic of blood from ankylosing spondylitis patients.

The TCR originated in a male donor with ankylosing spondylitis or in good health (not recorded which). The rearranged segments are TRBV7-9 and TRBJ2-3; the D element could tentatively be TRBD1 or TRBD2, as 5 bases agree for each. Material for sequencing was blood, either unsorted or a sorted T cell fraction (not recorded which). The CDR3 loop reads CASSYRDDLTDTQYF. The nucleotide sequence reads as follows: TGTGCCAGCAGCTACCGGGACGACCTCACAGATACGCAGTATTTT.